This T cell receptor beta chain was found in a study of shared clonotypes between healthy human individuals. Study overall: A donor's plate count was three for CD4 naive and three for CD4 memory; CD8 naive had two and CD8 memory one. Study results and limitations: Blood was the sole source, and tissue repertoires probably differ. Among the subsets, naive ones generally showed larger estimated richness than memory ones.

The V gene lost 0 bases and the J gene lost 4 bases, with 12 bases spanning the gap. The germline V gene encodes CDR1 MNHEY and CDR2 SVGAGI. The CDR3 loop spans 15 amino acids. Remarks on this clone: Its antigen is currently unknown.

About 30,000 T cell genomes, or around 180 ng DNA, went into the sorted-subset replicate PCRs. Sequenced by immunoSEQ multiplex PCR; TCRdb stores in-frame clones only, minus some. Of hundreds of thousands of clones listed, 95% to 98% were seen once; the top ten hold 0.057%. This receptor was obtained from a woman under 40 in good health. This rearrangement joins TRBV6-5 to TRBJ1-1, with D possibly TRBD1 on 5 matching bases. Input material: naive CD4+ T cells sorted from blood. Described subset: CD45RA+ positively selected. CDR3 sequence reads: CASSYSIRGGTEAFF. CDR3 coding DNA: TGTGCCAGCAGTTACTCGATACGGGGCGGCACTGAAGCTTTCTTT.